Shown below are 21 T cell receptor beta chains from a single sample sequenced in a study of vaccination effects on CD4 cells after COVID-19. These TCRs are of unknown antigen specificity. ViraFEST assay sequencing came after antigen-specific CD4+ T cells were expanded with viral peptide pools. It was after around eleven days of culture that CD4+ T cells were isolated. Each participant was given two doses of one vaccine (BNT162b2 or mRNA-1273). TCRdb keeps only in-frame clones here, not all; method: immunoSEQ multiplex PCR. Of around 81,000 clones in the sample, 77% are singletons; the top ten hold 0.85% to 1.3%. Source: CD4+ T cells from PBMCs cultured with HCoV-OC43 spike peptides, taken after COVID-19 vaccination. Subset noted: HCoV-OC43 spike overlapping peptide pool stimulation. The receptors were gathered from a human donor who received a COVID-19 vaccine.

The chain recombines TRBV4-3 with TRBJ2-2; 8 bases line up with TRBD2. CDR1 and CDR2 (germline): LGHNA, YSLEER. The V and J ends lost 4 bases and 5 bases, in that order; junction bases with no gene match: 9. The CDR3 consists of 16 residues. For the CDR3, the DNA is TGCGCCAGCAGCCCCCATCCGGGGGGGGCTACCGGGGAGCTGTTTTTT. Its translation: CASSPHPGGATGELFF.

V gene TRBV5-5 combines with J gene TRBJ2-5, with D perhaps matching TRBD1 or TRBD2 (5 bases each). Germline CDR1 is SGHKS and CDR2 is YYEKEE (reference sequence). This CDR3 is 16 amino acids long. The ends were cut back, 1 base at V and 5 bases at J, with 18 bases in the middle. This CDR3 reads CASSLFATAERETQYF. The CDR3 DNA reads TGTGCCAGCAGCTTGTTTGCGACAGCCGAGCGGGAGACCCAGTACTTC.

CDR3 protein: CASSVSGVRGYTF. Here the CDR3 DNA reads TGTGCCAGCAGCGTTTCGGGGGTCCGGGGCTACACCTTC. V is TRBV9 and J is TRBJ1-2; D is possibly TRBD1 (5 bases). V lost 2 bases and J lost 8, with 13 bases in between. Germline V gene lookup returns CDR1 SGDLS and CDR2 YYNGEE. This CDR3 spans 13 amino acids.

This CDR3 is CASSATSGGNEQFF. The CDR3 DNA reads as TGTGCCAGCAGTGCGACTAGCGGGGGCAATGAGCAGTTCTTC. J is TRBJ2-1 and V is TRBV2; 12 bases agree with TRBD2. This CDR3 is built from 14 residues. CDR1 SNHLY and CDR2 FYNNEI come from the germline V gene. Germline trimming cut 4 bases from V and 6 bases from J; bases unmatched to any gene: 1.

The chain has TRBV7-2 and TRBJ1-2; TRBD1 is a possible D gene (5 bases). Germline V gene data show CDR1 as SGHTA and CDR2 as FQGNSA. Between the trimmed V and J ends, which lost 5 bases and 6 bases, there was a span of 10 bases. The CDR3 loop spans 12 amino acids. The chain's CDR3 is CASSQDTNGYTF. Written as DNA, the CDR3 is TGTGCCAGCAGCCAGGACACTAATGGCTACACCTTC.

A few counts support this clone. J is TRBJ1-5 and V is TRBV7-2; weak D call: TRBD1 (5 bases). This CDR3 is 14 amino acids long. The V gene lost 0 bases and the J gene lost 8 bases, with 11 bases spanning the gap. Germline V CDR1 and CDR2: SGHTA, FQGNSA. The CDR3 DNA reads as TGTGCCAGCAGCTTAGCGAGCAGGGAGGAGCCCCAGCATTTT. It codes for CASSLASREEPQHF.

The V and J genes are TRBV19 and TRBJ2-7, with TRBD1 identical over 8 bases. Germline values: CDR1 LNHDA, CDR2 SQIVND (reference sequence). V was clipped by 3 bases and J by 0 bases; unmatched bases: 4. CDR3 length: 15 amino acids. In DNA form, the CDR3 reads TGTGCCAGTAGTATCTGCGACAGGGGCTCCTACGAGCAGTACGTC. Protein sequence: CASSICDRGSYEQYV.

CDR3 amino acids: CASSYSGSTDTQYF. For the CDR3, the DNA is TGTGCCAGCAGTTACTCGGGCTCCACAGATACGCAGTATTTT. The chain uses TRBV6-6 and TRBJ2-3; D remains ambiguous. Trimming took off 0 bases at V and 2 bases at J, with 6 bases between the two ends. CDR1 MNHNY and CDR2 SVGAGI come from the germline V gene (reference sequence). There are 14 residues in the CDR3.

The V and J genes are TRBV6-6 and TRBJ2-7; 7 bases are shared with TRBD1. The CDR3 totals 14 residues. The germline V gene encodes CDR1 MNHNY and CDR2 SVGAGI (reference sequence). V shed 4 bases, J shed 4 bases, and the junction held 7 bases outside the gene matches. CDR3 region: CASSFTGTVYEQYV. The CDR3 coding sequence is TGTGCCAGCAGTTTCACCGGGACAGTGTACGAGCAGTACGTC.

Written as DNA, the CDR3 is TGTGCCAGCGGACCCCGGAACACTGAAGCTTTCTTT. It yields the protein CASGPRNTEAFF. The chain is built from TRBV9 and TRBJ1-1, with D uncertain. Germline V gene sequence: CDR1 SGDLS, CDR2 YYNGEE. Between the trimmed V and J ends, which lost 7 bases and 1 base, there was a span of 8 bases. The CDR3 totals 12 residues.

CDR3 in amino acids: CAWSVTGGVSGYTF. The CDR3 DNA reads TGTGCCTGGAGTGTAACAGGGGGCGTAAGTGGCTACACCTTC. The chain carries TRBV30 and TRBJ1-2, with 9 bases fitting TRBD1. Germline V CDR1 and CDR2: GTSNPN, SVGIG (reference sequence). This CDR3 is built from 14 residues. Germline trimming cut 0 bases from V and 7 bases from J; bases unmatched to any gene: 6.

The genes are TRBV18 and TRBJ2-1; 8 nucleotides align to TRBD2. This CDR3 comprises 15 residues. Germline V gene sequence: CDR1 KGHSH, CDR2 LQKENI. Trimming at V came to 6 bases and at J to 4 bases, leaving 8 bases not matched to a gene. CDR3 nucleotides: TGTGCCAGCTCGGTAGCGGGGTATGGTTACAATGAGCAGTTCTTC. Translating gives CASSVAGYGYNEQFF. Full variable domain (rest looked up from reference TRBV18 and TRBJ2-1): NAGVMQNPRHLVRRRGQEARLRCSPMKGHSHVYWYRQLPEEGLKFMVYLQKENIIDESGMPKERFSAEFPKEGPSILRIQQVVRGDSAAYFCASSVAGYGYNEQFFGPGTRLTVL.

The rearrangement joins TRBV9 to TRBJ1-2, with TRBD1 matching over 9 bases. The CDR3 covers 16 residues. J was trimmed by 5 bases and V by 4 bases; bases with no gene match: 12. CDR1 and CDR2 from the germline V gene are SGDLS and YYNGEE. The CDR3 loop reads CASSSQVGGQGYGYTF. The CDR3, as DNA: TGTGCCAGCAGCTCACAAGTTGGAGGACAGGGGTATGGCTACACCTTC.

CDR3 amino acids: CAYRSRPLIPNTGELFF. CDR3 nucleotide sequence: TGTGCCTACAGGTCCAGGCCCCTTATACCGAACACCGGGGAGCTGTTTTTT. The chain carries TRBV30 and TRBJ2-2; possible D gene TRBD1, 5 bases. CDR3 length: 17 residues. The V and J ends lost 7 bases and 0 bases respectively, with 21 bases between them. Per germline, CDR1 GTSNPN and CDR2 SVGIG (reference sequence).

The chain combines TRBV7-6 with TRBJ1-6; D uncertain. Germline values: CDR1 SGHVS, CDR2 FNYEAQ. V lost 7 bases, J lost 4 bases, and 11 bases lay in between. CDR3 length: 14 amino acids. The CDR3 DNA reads TGTGCCAGCACCCAATTGGCGTATAATTCACCCCTCCACTTT. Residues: CASTQLAYNSPLHF.

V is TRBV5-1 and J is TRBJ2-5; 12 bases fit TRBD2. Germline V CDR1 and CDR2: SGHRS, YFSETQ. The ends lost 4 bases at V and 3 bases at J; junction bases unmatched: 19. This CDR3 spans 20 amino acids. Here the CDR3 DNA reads TGCGCCAGCAGCCCCATGCCTAGCGGGGGGGCCTCTCCCCGAAAAGAGACCCAGTACTTC. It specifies CASSPMPSGGASPRKETQYF.

This CDR3 reads CASGSQAGTGELFF. DNA of the CDR3: TGTGCCAGCGGTTCGCAGGCGGGCACCGGGGAGCTGTTTTTT. The chain couples TRBV6-4 to TRBJ2-2; D is perhaps TRBD2 (5 bases). There are 14 residues in the CDR3. Germline loops: CDR1 MRHNA, CDR2 SNTAGT. Trimming took 8 bases from V and 4 from J, leaving 14 bases between them.

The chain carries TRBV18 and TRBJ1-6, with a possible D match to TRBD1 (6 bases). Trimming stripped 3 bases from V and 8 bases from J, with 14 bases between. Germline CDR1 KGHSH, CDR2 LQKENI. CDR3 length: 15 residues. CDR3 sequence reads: CASSPASWGHSPLHF. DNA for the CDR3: TGTGCCAGCTCACCGGCCTCTTGGGGGCATTCACCCCTCCACTTT.

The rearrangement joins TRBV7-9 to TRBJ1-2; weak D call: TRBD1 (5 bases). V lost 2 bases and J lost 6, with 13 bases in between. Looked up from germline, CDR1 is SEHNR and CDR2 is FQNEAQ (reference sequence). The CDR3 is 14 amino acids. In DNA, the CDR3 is TGTGCCAGCAGCTTAAGGGGCGCGCGTGATGGCTACACCTTC. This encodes CASSLRGARDGYTF. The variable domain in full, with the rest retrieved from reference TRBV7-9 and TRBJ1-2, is DTGVSQNPRHKITKRGQNVTFRCDPISEHNRLYWYRQTLGQGPEFLTYFQNEAQLEKSRLLSDRFSAERPKGSFSTLEIQRTEQGDSAMYLCASSLRGARDGYTFGSGTRLTVV.

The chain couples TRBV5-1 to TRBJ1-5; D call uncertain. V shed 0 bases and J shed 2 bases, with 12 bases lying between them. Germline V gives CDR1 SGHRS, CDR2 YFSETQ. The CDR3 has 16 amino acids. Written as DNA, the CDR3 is TGCGCCAGCAGCTTGGCCCCTAGGGAGGGCAATCAGCCCCAGCATTTT. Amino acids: CASSLAPREGNQPQHF.

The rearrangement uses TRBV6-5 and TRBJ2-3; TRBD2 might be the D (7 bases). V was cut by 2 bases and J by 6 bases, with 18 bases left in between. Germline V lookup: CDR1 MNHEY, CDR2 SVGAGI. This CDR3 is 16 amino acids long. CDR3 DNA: TGTGCCAGCAGTTACGGGTCGGCGGGGGCCCGGGATACGCAGTATTTT. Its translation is CASSYGSAGARDTQYF.